The source of this TCR beta chain is a study of T-cell memory formation after mild COVID-19. Overall study results and limits: CD4+ clones that contracted lay mainly in CM and EM; CD8+ ones lay in EMRA. Confirmation was lacking for SARS-CoV-2 specificity of second-wave clones that peaked on day 37. In pre-infection memory, a portion of responding clones appeared, which suggested that cross-reactive memory joined.

This clonotype was counted only a few times. What it binds is not known. Sample barcodes and UMIs were carried by the TCR alpha and TCR beta cDNA libraries that 5'RACE generated with constant-segment primers. TCRdb reprocessed the 5' RACE reads with MiXCR, giving one entry per CDR3 protein. The sample shows about 150,000 distinct CDR3 sequences, roughly 15% of them seen only once. Trimming removed 4 bases from V and 4 bases from J, with 17 bases in between. The CDR3 covers 16 residues. Germline V CDR1 and CDR2: MNHEY, SMNVEV (reference sequence). The sequenced material came from PBMCs or a T cell subset sorted from them (not recorded which). This sequence was found in an adult woman who had mild COVID-19 (a few samples of this study predate the infection). Cell type and time point are not known. V gene TRBV27 combines with J gene TRBJ1-5; the D gene is possibly TRBD1 (6 bases). Here the CDR3 reads CASSSKAGAWNQPQHF. For the CDR3, the DNA is TGTGCCAGCAGTTCCAAGGCGGGGGCATGGAATCAGCCCCAGCATTTT.